A single sample gave rise to the 2 T cell receptor beta chains below, sequenced in a study of blood T cell dynamics during melanoma immunotherapy. Time point given: week 3, after first cycle of checkpoint inhibitor. Clones were read by immunoSEQ multiplex PCR, and TCRdb kept only the in-frame ones, dropping some. The data contain roughly 16,000 clones, 94% of them singletons. The sample here was effector memory CD8+ T cells from blood, taken from a patient treated with checkpoint blockade. The source of these receptors is a human donor with melanoma.

V gene TRBV5-5 combines with J gene TRBJ1-5, with no clear D. V gave up 0 bases and J gave up 3 bases, with 10 bases separating them. The CDR3 extends over 15 amino acids. Germline V gene data show CDR1 as SGHKS and CDR2 as YYEKEE (reference sequence). The CDR3 nucleotides read TGTGCCAGCAGCTTGGAGGCAGCTTACAATCAGCCCCAGCATTTT. Encoded protein: CASSLEAAYNQPQHF.

This chain joins TRBV5-1 and TRBJ2-5, with 10 bases lining up with TRBD1. Losses at the gene ends were 2 bases for V and 5 bases for J; bases not matched to a gene: 9. CDR3 length: 16 amino acids. Looked up from germline, CDR1 is SGHRS and CDR2 is YFSETQ. CDR3 in amino acids: CASSLSGTGARETQYF. CDR3 DNA sequence: TGCGCCAGCAGCTTATCCGGGACAGGGGCCCGGGAGACCCAGTACTTC. The full variable domain, completed using reference TRBV5-1 and TRBJ2-5, is KAGVTQTPRYLIKTRGQQVTLSCSPISGHRSVSWYQQTPGQGLQFLFEYFSETQRNKGNFPGRFSGRQFSNSRSEMNVSTLELGDSALYLCASSLSGTGARETQYFGPGTRLLVL.